The source of this T cell receptor beta chain is a study of blood T cell repertoires in COVID-19. Study context: Italy, Spain and the United States were the sources of the convalescent and acute COVID-19 samples. Sources were T cells, B-cell-depleted T cells, or PBMCs; the material itself was cDNA or gDNA.

This clone occurred once. Germline assignment: CDR1 MDHEN and CDR2 SYDVKM. This CDR3 spans 14 amino acids. The J segment lost 4 bases and the V segment lost 7 bases, leaving 6 bases of the junction unmatched. Authors' analysis steps: Reference gene primers were amplified, and this amplification served to estimate nucleated cell counts. The method was immunoSEQ multiplex PCR; TCRdb's version includes in-frame clones alone and lacks a portion of them. V and J calls and clone size come straight from that table; D and trimming were deduced from the DNA. The data contain 95,000 to 150,000 clones, roughly 78% of them seen just once; the ten biggest clones take up about a sixth.

The genes are TRBV28 and TRBJ1-1; 10 bases agree with TRBD1. The TCR was taken from a man between 60 and 75 years old with active or convalescent COVID-19. Input material: peripheral blood. The CDR3 loop reads CASTLTGGGTEAFF. CDR3 DNA sequence: TGTGCCAGCACCCTGACAGGGGGCGGCACTGAAGCTTTCTTT.